The TCR beta chain under discussion was sequenced for a study of T cell responses to AZD1222 COVID-19 vaccine. Sequencing was performed with immunoSEQ multiplex PCR; in TCRdb, only in-frame clones are kept and a portion is missing. The sample lists 180,000 or so clones, around 94% occurring once. The CDR3 has 14 residues. Germline CDR1 and CDR2: SGHRS and YFSETQ. V was shortened by 0 bases and J by 6 bases, with 9 bases between the two germline ends. The sample was peripheral blood, taken on day 0 of AZD1222 vaccination. The receptor was isolated from an adult in good health. This chain links TRBV5-1 with TRBJ1-4, with unresolved D. The CDR3 nucleotides are TGCGCCAGCAGCTTGGCCGCCCCAGATGAAAAACTGTTTTTT. Its protein is CASSLAAPDEKLFF.